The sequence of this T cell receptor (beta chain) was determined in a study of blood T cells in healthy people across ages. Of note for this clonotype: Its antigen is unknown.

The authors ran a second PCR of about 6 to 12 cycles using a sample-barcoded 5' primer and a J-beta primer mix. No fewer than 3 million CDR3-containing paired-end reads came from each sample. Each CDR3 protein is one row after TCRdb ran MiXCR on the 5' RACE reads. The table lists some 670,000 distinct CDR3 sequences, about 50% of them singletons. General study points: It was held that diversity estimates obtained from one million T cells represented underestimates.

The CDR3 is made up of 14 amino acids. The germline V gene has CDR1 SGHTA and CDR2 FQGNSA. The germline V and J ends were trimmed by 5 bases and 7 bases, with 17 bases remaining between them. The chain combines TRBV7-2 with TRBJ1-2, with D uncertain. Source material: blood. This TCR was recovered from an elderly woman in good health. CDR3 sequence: CASSPNQQVGGYTF. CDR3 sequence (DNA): TGTGCCAGCAGCCCCAATCAGCAAGTGGGTGGCTACACCTTC. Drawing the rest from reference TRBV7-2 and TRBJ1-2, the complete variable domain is GAGVSQSPSNKVTEKGKDVELRCDPISGHTALYWYRQSLGQGLEFLIYFQGNSAPDKSGLPSDRFSAERTGGSVSTLTIQRTQQEDSAVYLCASSPNQQVGGYTFGSGTRLTVV.